A single sample gave rise to the 11 T cell receptor beta chains below, sequenced in a study of cytomegalovirus exposure and HLA in healthy donors. The primer mix had 60 Vbeta and 13 Jbeta primers. TCRdb's table, derived via immunoSEQ multiplex PCR, lists solely in-frame clones and lacks some. The sample lists 100,000 to 120,000 clones, about 80% occurring once. Sequencing was done on a sample of PBMCs. Receptor source: a woman in her sixties or seventies in good health and CMV-seropositive.

The V and J genes are TRBV2 and TRBJ2-5; TRBD1 is a possible D gene (6 bases). The ends were cut back, 6 bases at V and 7 bases at J, with 12 bases in the middle. The germline V gene encodes CDR1 SNHLY and CDR2 FYNNEI. The CDR3 consists of 12 residues. The CDR3, as DNA: TGTGCCAGCAGGGACAGTCCAGGGACCCAGTACTTC. Translation: CASRDSPGTQYF.

The genes are TRBV5-3 and TRBJ2-3; TRBD2 matches 9 bases. TRBV5-3 is noted as an ORF with a role that remains uncertain. V shed 0 bases and J 1 base; nucleotides not matched to a gene: 12. This CDR3 has 19 amino acids. CDR3 bases: TGTGCCAGAAGCTTGGATTATCGGGCGGGAGGGCGTGGCACAGATACGCAGTATTTT. Encoded protein: CARSLDYRAGGRGTDTQYF.

V is TRBV12-5 and J is TRBJ2-3, with 9 bases matching TRBD2. V lost 4 bases to trimming and J lost 7 bases; unmatched junction nucleotides: 9. The CDR3 extends over 15 amino acids. Germline CDR1 is LGHNT and CDR2 is FRNRAP. The CDR3: CASGSGTSRGNTQYF. The CDR3 nucleotides read TGTGCTAGTGGTTCCGGGACTAGCAGAGGAAATACGCAGTATTTT. Full variable domain (remainder filled in from reference TRBV12-5 and TRBJ2-3): DARVTQTPRHKVTEMGQEVTMRCQPILGHNTVFWYRQTMMQGLELLAYFRNRAPLDDSGMPKDRFSAEMPDATLATLKIQPSEPRDSAVYFCASGSGTSRGNTQYFGPGTRLTVL.

The V call is TRBV11-2, the J call TRBJ1-1; D possibly corresponds to TRBD1 (6 bases). Trimming took off 5 bases at V and 4 bases at J, with 17 bases between the two ends. Germline CDR1 is SGHAT and CDR2 is FQNNGV. The CDR3 contains 15 residues. This chain's CDR3 is CASSARQERATEAFF. CDR3 nucleotides: TGTGCCAGCAGCGCCAGACAGGAGAGGGCCACTGAAGCTTTCTTT.

The chain joins TRBV19 to TRBJ1-2, with 9 positions matching TRBD1. Germline-derived CDR1 and CDR2 are LNHDA and SQIVND (reference sequence). The V and J ends lost 8 bases and 4 bases, in that order; junction bases with no gene match: 14. The CDR3 length is 16 residues. The CDR3 sequence: CASRRTGVREGYGYTF. CDR3 DNA: TGTGCCAGTCGACGGACAGGGGTCAGGGAAGGCTATGGCTACACCTTC. Full variable domain (rest looked up from reference TRBV19 and TRBJ1-2): DGGITQSPKYLFRKEGQNVTLSCEQNLNHDAMYWYRQDPGQGLRLIYYSQIVNDFQKGDIAEGYSVSREKKESFPLTVTSAQKNPTAFYLCASRRTGVREGYGYTFGSGTRLTVV.

J is TRBJ1-2 and V is TRBV4-2; 10 positions match TRBD1. The J segment lost 4 bases and the V segment lost 5 bases, leaving 4 bases of the junction unmatched. This CDR3 is 14 amino acids long. Germline assignment: CDR1 LGHNA and CDR2 YNFKEQ. CDR3 coding DNA: TGTGCCAGCAGCTTGGACAGGGGGAGCTATGGCTACACCTTC. Translation gives CASSLDRGSYGYTF.

V usage is TRBV18 and J usage is TRBJ2-1; a possible D gene is TRBD1 (5 bases). From germline, CDR1 is KGHSH and CDR2 LQKENI. V was cut by 5 bases and J by 0 bases, with 17 bases left in between. The CDR3 sequence is 17 residues long. The CDR3 protein is CASSYSAGMGSYNEQFF. The CDR3 DNA reads TGTGCCAGCTCATACTCTGCAGGGATGGGCTCCTACAATGAGCAGTTCTTC.

This clone came up a few times. The rearrangement joins TRBV7-3 to TRBJ1-1, with 9 bases lining up with TRBD1. The CDR3 runs to 15 residues. After removal of 2 bases from V and 6 bases from J, the junction contained 7 bases not matched to a gene. The germline gives CDR1 SGHTA, CDR2 FQGTGA. CDR3 sequence: CASSLEGTGYPEAFF. Here the CDR3 DNA reads TGTGCCAGCAGCTTAGAGGGGACAGGGTACCCTGAAGCTTTCTTT.

J is TRBJ2-2 and V is TRBV23-1; maybe TRBD2 (5 bases). TRBV23-1 is reported as an ORF; its role is uncertain. There are 14 residues in the CDR3. The V gene lost 9 bases and the J gene lost 3 bases, with 14 bases spanning the gap. CDR3 DNA: TGCGCCAGGGAGCGGCCCCGAGACACCGGGGAGCTGTTTTTT. Protein sequence: CARERPRDTGELFF.

The count of this clone is one. The chain joins TRBV9 to TRBJ2-6; TRBD2 matches 8 bases. CDR3 size: 18 residues. J was trimmed by 2 bases and V by 4 bases; bases with no gene match: 11. The germline CDR1 and CDR2 sequences are SGDLS and YYNGEE. CDR3 in amino acids: CASSPRIAGLPGANVLTF. In DNA form, the CDR3 reads TGTGCCAGCAGCCCTCGCATAGCGGGACTACCTGGGGCCAACGTCCTGACTTTC.

This chain connects TRBV28 to TRBJ2-7; TRBD2 agrees at 7 bases. The CDR3 is made up of 13 amino acids. Germline loops: CDR1 MDHEN, CDR2 SYDVKM. Losses at the gene ends were 6 bases for V and 1 base for J; bases not matched to a gene: 3. CDR3 in amino acids: CASRPSGSYEQYF. The CDR3 DNA reads as TGTGCCAGCAGACCTAGCGGATCCTACGAGCAGTACTTC.